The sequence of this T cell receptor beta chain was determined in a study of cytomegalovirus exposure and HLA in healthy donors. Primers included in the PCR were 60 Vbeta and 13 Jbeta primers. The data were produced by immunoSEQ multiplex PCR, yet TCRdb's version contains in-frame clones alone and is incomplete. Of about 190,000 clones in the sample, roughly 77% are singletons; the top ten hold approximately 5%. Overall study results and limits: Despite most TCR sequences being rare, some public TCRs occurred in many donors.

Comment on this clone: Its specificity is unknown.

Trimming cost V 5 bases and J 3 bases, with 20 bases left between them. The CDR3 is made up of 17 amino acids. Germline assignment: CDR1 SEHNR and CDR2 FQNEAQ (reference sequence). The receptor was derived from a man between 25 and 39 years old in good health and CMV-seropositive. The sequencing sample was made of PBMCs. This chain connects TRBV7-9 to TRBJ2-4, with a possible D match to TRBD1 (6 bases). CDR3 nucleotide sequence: TGTGCCAGCAGCGTCCGGGACATCAAAACTGACAAAAACATTCAGTACTTC. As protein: CASSVRDIKTDKNIQYF. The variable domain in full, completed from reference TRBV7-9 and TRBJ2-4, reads DTGVSQNPRHKITKRGQNVTFRCDPISEHNRLYWYRQTLGQGPEFLTYFQNEAQLEKSRLLSDRFSAERPKGSFSTLEIQRTEQGDSAMYLCASSVRDIKTDKNIQYFGAGTRLSVL.